Listed below are T cell receptor beta chains from one sample, sequenced in a study of T cell responses to AZD1222 COVID-19 vaccine. The protocol was immunoSEQ multiplex PCR, while the TCRdb copy is restricted to in-frame clones and leaves out a portion. Among over 100,000 clones, around 86% were seen once, and the ten largest hold less than 4%. The material was peripheral blood, obtained 28 days after the second dose of the MenACWY control vaccine. These receptor sequences come from an adult who received the MenACWY meningococcal vaccine as a control. Each CDR3 is given with its conserved first and last residue. Each record gives: clone size, J gene, CDR3 length, D gene, V gene, CDR3 protein, CDR3 DNA. D genes are given only for firm matches. The size entry is marked missing in some rows and otherwise reads once, few, many or a size class.

. | TRBJ2-7 | 14 | TRBD2 | TRBV19 | CASRPSGGDYEQYF | TGTGCCAGTAGACCCAGCGGGGGAGACTACGAGCAGTACTTC
. | TRBJ2-7 | 16 | TRBD1 | TRBV5-6 | CASSTDRGRVWSEQYF | TGTGCCAGCAGCACGGACAGGGGGCGGGTCTGGTCCGAGCAGTACTTC
. | TRBJ2-7 | 12 | . | TRBV5-1 | CASSLSTYEQYF | TGCGCCAGCAGCTTGAGTACCTACGAGCAGTACTTC
. | TRBJ2-7 | 14 | . | TRBV5-4 | CASSLGRSTYEQYF | TGTGCCAGCAGCTTGGGGAGGTCCACCTACGAGCAGTACTTC
. | TRBJ1-4 | 14 | TRBD1 | TRBV3-1/TRBV3-2 | CASSLGQGNEKLFF | TGTGCCAGCAGCCTTGGACAGGGTAATGAAAAACTGTTTTTT
. | TRBJ2-6 | 15 | . | TRBV14 | CASSQVGLGANVLTF | TGTGCCAGCAGCCAAGTGGGGCTTGGGGCCAACGTCCTGACTTTC
. | TRBJ1-5 | 15 | TRBD1 | TRBV7-8 | CASSLVGTGNQPQHF | TGTGCCAGCAGCTTAGTTGGGACAGGTAATCAGCCCCAGCATTTT
. | TRBJ1-1 | 14 | . | TRBV3-1/TRBV3-2 | CASSPDRRGTEAFF | TGTGCCAGCAGCCCCGACAGGCGTGGCACTGAAGCTTTCTTT
. | TRBJ1-3 | 14 | . | TRBV30 | CAWRVGLSGNTIYF | TGTGCCTGGAGAGTGGGATTGTCTGGAAACACCATATATTTT
. | TRBJ1-2 | 16 | TRBD1 | TRBV28 | CASSSQGAGEGYGYTF | TGTGCCAGCAGTTCCCAGGGGGCAGGGGAAGGCTATGGCTACACCTTC
. | TRBJ2-2 | 15 | . | TRBV7-2 | CASSLSRGGTGELFF | TGTGCCAGCAGCTTATCCAGGGGGGGTACCGGGGAGCTGTTTTTT
. | TRBJ1-2 | 15 | . | TRBV9 | CASSAHGQTNYGYTF | TGTGCCAGCAGCGCCCACGGGCAGACTAACTATGGCTACACCTTC
. | TRBJ2-1 | 17 | . | TRBV27 | CASSSRRRGALYNEQFF | TGTGCCAGCAGTTCCCGTCGGAGGGGGGCCCTCTACAATGAGCAGTTCTTC
. | TRBJ1-1 | 13 | . | TRBV7-3 | CASSFQGGTEAFF | TGTGCCAGCAGCTTCCAGGGTGGCACTGAAGCTTTCTTT
. | TRBJ2-3 | 13 | TRBD2 | TRBV29-1 | CSGRGGSTDTQYF | TGCAGCGGGCGGGGGGGGTCCACAGATACGCAGTATTTT
. | TRBJ2-6 | 19 | TRBD2 | TRBV5-1 | CASSLAGGGSPSGANVLTF | TGCGCCAGCAGCTTGGCCGGGGGGGGCTCACCCTCTGGGGCCAACGTCCTGACTTTC
. | TRBJ1-2 | 13 | . | TRBV28 | CASGQITNYGYTF | TGTGCCAGCGGACAGATCACTAACTATGGCTACACCTTC
. | TRBJ2-7 | 15 | TRBD1 | TRBV11-2 | CASSLEGTGTYEQYF | TGTGCCAGCAGCTTAGAAGGGACAGGGACCTACGAGCAGTACTTC
. | TRBJ1-1 | 11 | TRBD1 | TRBV19 | CATQGDTEAFF | TGTGCTACACAGGGGGACACTGAAGCTTTCTTT
. | TRBJ2-6 | 13 | . | TRBV4-1 | CASSPVGANVLTF | TGCGCCAGCAGCCCTGTGGGGGCCAACGTCCTGACTTTC
. | TRBJ2-7 | 16 | TRBD2 | TRBV19 | CASSTLSGGRSYEQYF | TGTGCCAGTAGTACCCTTAGCGGGGGGCGATCCTACGAGCAGTACTTC
. | TRBJ1-3 | 16 | . | TRBV7-2 | CASSSLGLGSGNTIYF | TGTGCCAGCAGCTCTCTGGGGTTGGGCTCTGGAAACACCATATATTTT
once | TRBJ1-4 | 15 | . | TRBV5-6 | CASSSGARTNEKLFF | TGTGCCAGCAGCTCAGGGGCTAGGACTAATGAAAAACTGTTTTTT
. | TRBJ1-6 | 17 | . | TRBV3-1/TRBV3-2 | CASSQDRGAGYNSPLHF | TGTGCCAGCAGCCAAGATAGGGGAGCCGGGTATAATTCACCCCTCCACTTT
. | TRBJ1-2 | 20 | TRBD1 | TRBV30 | CAWARAATGTGRKWYYGYTF | TGTGCCTGGGCCCGAGCCGCTACCGGGACAGGGCGTAAATGGTACTATGGCTACACCTTC
. | TRBJ2-7 | 14 | TRBD1 | TRBV5-8 | CASRPTGGYHEQYF | TGTGCCAGCAGACCGACAGGGGGCTACCACGAGCAGTACTTC
. | TRBJ1-2 | 15 | TRBD1 | TRBV3-1/TRBV3-2 | CASNRGRETFDGYTF | TGTGCCAGCAACAGGGGGCGGGAAACTTTTGATGGCTACACCTTC
. | TRBJ1-2 | 13 | TRBD1 | TRBV6-5 | CASSPGRGLGYTF | TGTGCCAGCAGTCCCGGCAGGGGGCTTGGCTACACCTTC
. | TRBJ2-3 | 19 | TRBD2 | TRBV7-3 | CASSRQHYLLAGGTDTQYF | TGTGCCAGCAGCCGCCAACATTACCTCCTAGCGGGGGGGACAGATACGCAGTATTTT
many | TRBJ2-3 | 15 | TRBD2 | TRBV7-2 | CASSLRSGGRDTQYF | TGTGCCAGCAGCTTACGTAGCGGGGGGCGGGATACGCAGTATTTT
once | TRBJ1-6 | 16 | TRBD1 | TRBV9 | CASSVDRGAYNSPLHF | TGTGCCAGCAGCGTAGACAGGGGGGCTTATAATTCACCCCTCCACTTT
. | TRBJ1-6 | 14 | . | TRBV18 | CASSPQKGRSPLHF | TGTGCCAGCTCACCGCAGAAGGGTCGATCACCCCTCCACTTT
. | TRBJ1-2 | 14 | . | TRBV18 | CASSPEGVSYGYTF | TGTGCCAGCTCACCGGAGGGAGTCTCCTATGGCTACACCTTC
. | TRBJ1-2 | 13 | . | TRBV28 | CASRMELQRPQIF | TGTGCCAGCAGGATGGAACTACAGCGCCCCCAAATCTTC
. | TRBJ2-2 | 16 | TRBD2 | TRBV2 | CASSPGTSGGTGELFF | TGTGCCAGCAGTCCCGGGACTAGCGGGGGGACCGGGGAGCTGTTTTTT
. | TRBJ2-7 | 15 | TRBD1 | TRBV5-7 | CASSLRDRGRAGQYF | TGTGCCAGCAGCTTACGGGACAGGGGGCGCGCGGGGCAGTACTTC
. | TRBJ1-5 | 15 | TRBD1 | TRBV18 | CASSRGQGAYQPQHF | TGTGCCAGCTCACGGGGACAGGGGGCATATCAGCCCCAGCATTTT
. | TRBJ1-5 | 14 | . | TRBV28 | CASSFLRTDQPQHF | TGTGCCAGCAGTTTCCTCAGGACCGATCAGCCCCAGCATTTT
. | TRBJ2-7 | 14 | TRBD1 | TRBV2 | CASSPGTGGYEQYF | TGTGCCAGCAGTCCCGGGACAGGGGGCTACGAGCAGTACTTC
. | TRBJ1-3 | 16 | . | TRBV6-5 | CASSYGQPHSGNTIYF | TGTGCCAGCAGTTACGGACAACCTCACTCTGGAAACACCATATATTTT
. | TRBJ1-4 | 14 | . | TRBV13 | CASSFRGYNEKLFF | TGTGCCAGCAGCTTCCGGGGGTATAATGAAAAACTGTTTTTT
. | TRBJ2-2 | 15 | . | TRBV11-2 | CASSLVRGNTGELFF | TGTGCCAGCAGCTTAGTCAGGGGGAACACCGGGGAGCTGTTTTTT
. | TRBJ1-1 | 14 | TRBD1 | TRBV28 | CASSQTGFVAEAFF | TGTGCCAGCAGTCAGACAGGGTTTGTCGCTGAAGCTTTCTTT
. | TRBJ2-1 | 18 | TRBD2 | TRBV6-4 | CASSDGTSGARSYNEQFF | TGTGCCAGCAGTGACGGGACTAGCGGGGCCCGCTCCTACAATGAGCAGTTCTTC
. | TRBJ1-6 | 12 | . | TRBV28 | CASTPPRGALHF | TGTGCCAGCACCCCACCACGGGGGGCCCTCCACTTT
. | TRBJ2-6 | 14 | . | TRBV30 | CAWSRLVGANVLTF | TGTGCCTGGAGTCGGCTGGTGGGGGCCAACGTCCTGACTTTC
. | TRBJ2-5 | 16 | . | TRBV28 | CASASGGRKGRETQYF | TGTGCCAGCGCCTCCGGAGGGCGTAAGGGCCGAGAGACCCAGTACTTC
. | TRBJ2-6 | 15 | . | TRBV13 | CASSFWGAGANVLTF | TGTGCCAGCAGCTTTTGGGGGGCTGGGGCCAACGTCCTGACTTTC
. | TRBJ2-1 | 13 | . | TRBV11-3 | CASSLGQRNEQFF | TGTGCCAGCAGCTTAGGGCAGCGTAATGAGCAGTTCTTC
. | TRBJ1-1 | 15 | TRBD1 | TRBV4-1 | CASSQVRGQGTEAFF | TGCGCCAGCAGCCAAGTGAGGGGGCAAGGCACTGAAGCTTTCTTT
. | TRBJ1-1 | 14 | . | TRBV15 | CATSRDNLNTEAFF | TGTGCCACCAGCAGAGATAACCTGAACACTGAAGCTTTCTTT
. | TRBJ1-5 | 16 | . | TRBV7-5 | CALQRGQNLGNQPQHF | TGTGCCCTTCAGCGGGGGCAGAACCTCGGGAATCAGCCCCAGCATTTT
. | TRBJ1-4 | 16 | TRBD1 | TRBV7-9 | CASSLGQGGFREKLFF | TGTGCCAGCAGCTTAGGGCAAGGGGGCTTTCGGGAAAAACTGTTTTTT
. | TRBJ1-4 | 14 | . | TRBV5-4 | CASSPDGWREKLFF | TGTGCCAGCAGCCCGGACGGGTGGCGGGAAAAACTGTTTTTT
. | TRBJ1-2 | 14 | TRBD1 | TRBV7-3 | CASSLSRTGDGYTF | TGTGCCAGCAGCTTAAGCCGGACAGGGGATGGCTACACCTTC
. | TRBJ1-2 | 17 | . | TRBV28 | CASSSSLPITSNYGYTF | TGTGCCAGCAGTTCCTCGCTTCCGATTACCTCTAACTATGGCTACACCTTC
. | TRBJ2-3 | 14 | . | TRBV3-1/TRBV3-2 | CASSQTRGGGTQYF | TGTGCCAGCAGCCAAACCAGGGGCGGGGGTACGCAGTATTTT
. | TRBJ1-1 | 13 | . | TRBV24-1 | CATGGGSGTEAFF | TGTGCCACCGGGGGGGGAAGTGGCACTGAAGCTTTCTTT
. | TRBJ1-1 | 16 | . | TRBV20-1 | CSASRPFQAGDTEAFF | TGCAGTGCTAGTCGCCCCTTCCAGGCGGGGGACACTGAAGCTTTCTTT
. | TRBJ1-2 | 19 | . | TRBV21-1 | CASSSTRPADRERNYGYTF | TGTGCCAGCAGCTCGACCCGACCTGCAGACAGGGAGAGGAACTATGGCTACACCTTC